A single sample is the source of the 20 T cell receptor beta chains below, sequenced in a study of T cells in Graves' hyperthyroidism and ophthalmopathy. Researchers took RNA transcripts and amplified the TCR beta CDR3 regions from them. With the HTBI primer set, the TCR CDR3 went through a first round of RT-PCR. TCRdb independently ran MiXCR on the multiplex PCR reads; one entry per CDR3 protein. The sample carries fewer than 400,000 distinct CDR3 sequences, 16% recorded once. The sequenced sample consisted of blood. The receptors were gathered from a man aged 25 to 40 with Graves' hyperthyroidism.

The sample holds a few counts of this clonotype. The genes are TRBV20-1 and TRBJ1-2, with D hard to call. CDR1 is DFQATT, CDR2 SNEGSKA, per germline (reference sequence). This CDR3 has 13 residues. Trimming removed 7 bases at V and 2 bases at J, with 14 bases between. In nucleotides, the CDR3 is TGCAGTGTCACGGTTCTAGGGAACTATGGCTACACCTTC. It codes for CSVTVLGNYGYTF.

The table lists this clonotype with many counts. The chain carries TRBV27 and TRBJ2-7; D might be TRBD1 or TRBD2, each matching 5 bases. Germline-derived CDR1 and CDR2 are MNHEY and SMNVEV (reference sequence). The CDR3 loop spans 15 amino acids. Trimming removed 6 bases at V and 0 bases at J, with 15 bases between. CDR3 in DNA: TGTGCCAGCAGATCCGGGACGGGGAGCTCCTACGAGCAGTACTTC. Translation gives CASRSGTGSSYEQYF.

This rearrangement joins TRBV24-1 to TRBJ2-1; 7 bases align to TRBD1. Unmatched junction bases numbered 3, after V lost 0 bases and J lost 8 bases. CDR3 length: 14 residues. CDR1 and CDR2 from the germline V gene are KGHDR and SFDVKD. The chain's CDR3 is CATSDLKDRYEQFF. CDR3 in DNA: TGTGCCACCAGTGATTTGAAGGACAGGTATGAGCAGTTCTTC.

This clonotype was detected many times. The genes are TRBV28 and TRBJ2-1; 7 nucleotides match TRBD1. Losses at the gene ends were 5 bases for V and 4 bases for J; bases not matched to a gene: 5. Germline V lookup: CDR1 MDHEN, CDR2 SYDVKM. This CDR3 is built from 14 residues. The CDR3 loop is CASSRGRPYNEQFF. The DNA of the CDR3 is TGTGCCAGCAGTAGGGGGCGGCCTTACAATGAGCAGTTCTTC.

This sequence joins TRBV20-1 and TRBJ2-1; 8 positions match TRBD2. The germline CDR1 and CDR2 sequences are DFQATT and SNEGSKA (reference sequence). There are 14 residues in the CDR3. The ends lost 6 bases at V and 9 bases at J; junction bases unmatched: 13. This chain's CDR3 is CSASPGLAGGEQFF. The CDR3 region has the DNA TGCAGTGCCTCCCCGGGGCTAGCGGGCGGTGAGCAGTTCTTC.

This clonotype was seen at least ten times. The chain is built from TRBV12-3 or TRBV12-4 and TRBJ2-5; 8 positions match TRBD1. J lost 4 bases, V lost 5 bases, and 3 bases had no gene match. The CDR3 is made up of 13 amino acids. The CDR3 reads CASSAGTGETQYF. The CDR3 bases are TGTGCCAGCAGTGCCGGGACAGGAGAGACCCAGTACTTC.

At least ten counts were recorded for this clonotype. V is TRBV6-1 and J is TRBJ2-3; perhaps TRBD2 as D (6 bases). Germline CDR1 is MNHNS and CDR2 is SASEGT. V dropped 5 bases and J dropped 4 bases, with 28 bases sitting between them. This CDR3 has 19 amino acids. The CDR3 sequence: CASSYAPDSRAGISDTQYF. In nucleotides, the CDR3 is TGTGCCAGCAGTTACGCCCCTGACTCCCGGGCGGGAATCTCAGATACGCAGTATTTT.

This clonotype was observed a few times. V is TRBV6-2 or TRBV6-3 and J is TRBJ2-4; D may be TRBD2 (6 bases). This CDR3 is 15 amino acids long. From germline, CDR1 is MNHEY and CDR2 SVGEGT. Between the trimmed V and J ends, which lost 6 bases and 6 bases, there was a span of 18 bases. The chain's CDR3 is CASRSLAGYRNIQYF. The CDR3 region has the DNA TGTGCCAGCAGGTCCCTTGCGGGATACAGAAACATTCAGTACTTC.

This clonotype was recorded a few times. The CDR3 sequence: CSAGRPTSGRAGEQFF. CDR3 coding DNA: TGCAGTGCTGGACGACCGACTAGCGGGAGGGCCGGTGAGCAGTTCTTC. V usage is TRBV20-1 and J usage is TRBJ2-1; TRBD2 matches at 14 bases. The CDR3 covers 16 residues. V was pared by 5 bases and J by 9 bases, with 12 bases of the junction left unmatched. Germline V gives CDR1 DFQATT, CDR2 SNEGSKA (reference sequence).

The chain carries TRBV5-4 and TRBJ2-2, with D possibly being TRBD2 (6 bases). This CDR3 is 13 amino acids long. Trimming cost V 2 bases and J 10 bases, with 12 bases left between them. Germline V gene lookup returns CDR1 SGHNT and CDR2 YYREEE (reference sequence). Here the CDR3 DNA reads TGTGCCAGCAGCTTTCCGGGAGCGGAGGAGCTGTTTTTT. Amino acid sequence: CASSFPGAEELFF.

This chain connects TRBV27 to TRBJ1-5; 8 nucleotides match TRBD1. The V and J ends lost 6 bases and 7 bases, in that order; junction bases with no gene match: 8. CDR1 and CDR2 from the germline V gene are MNHEY and SMNVEV (reference sequence). This CDR3 spans 14 amino acids. CDR3 protein: CASRVQGGHQPQHF. Here the CDR3 DNA reads TGTGCCAGCAGAGTACAGGGGGGCCACCAGCCCCAGCATTTT.

The chain is built from TRBV18 and TRBJ2-1, with 9 bases aligning to TRBD1. Germline V gene sequence: CDR1 KGHSH, CDR2 LQKENI. The CDR3 contains 17 residues. V trimming: 2 bases; J trimming: 8 bases; junction bases outside the gene matches: 13. This CDR3 reads CASSPTLVARDRDEQFF. The CDR3 DNA reads TGTGCCAGCTCACCAACACTAGTTGCACGGGACAGGGATGAGCAGTTCTTC.

In this sample, this clonotype turned up many times. This chain connects TRBV18 to TRBJ2-4; D might be TRBD2 (6 bases). Germline-derived CDR1 and CDR2 are KGHSH and LQKENI. The CDR3 covers 12 residues. V shed 3 bases and J shed 7 bases, with 7 bases lying between them. The CDR3 region has the DNA TGTGCCAGCTCACCGGGACTGAACATTCAGTACTTC. As protein: CASSPGLNIQYF.

Worth noting for this clonotype: A junction boundary mismatches the germline segment, possibly from a read error. The rearrangement uses TRBV12-3 or TRBV12-4 and TRBJ2-5, with unresolved D. The CDR3 is made up of 16 amino acids. The chain's CDR3 is CASSLFGLQIQENQYF. In nucleotides, the CDR3 is TGTGCCAGCAGTTTATTCGGCCTCCAGATCCAAGAGAACCAGTACTTC.

V gene TRBV11-1 combines with J gene TRBJ1-4; no definite D call. The CDR3 is 14 amino acids. V lost 4 bases, J lost 0 bases, and 6 bases lay in between. In germline, CDR1 is SGHAT, CDR2 FQDESV (reference sequence). The CDR3 is CASSSQATNEKLFF. The CDR3 region has the DNA TGTGCCAGCAGCTCACAAGCAACTAATGAAAAACTGTTTTTT.

The chain recombines TRBV18 with TRBJ1-1; D possibly corresponds to TRBD1 (5 bases). The germline V gene has CDR1 KGHSH and CDR2 LQKENI. There are 12 residues in the CDR3. V lost 3 bases, J lost 4 bases, and 6 bases lay in between. The CDR3 protein is CASSPGLTEAFF. Here the CDR3 DNA reads TGTGCCAGCTCACCGGGACTCACTGAAGCTTTCTTT. Full variable domain (rest looked up from reference TRBV18 and TRBJ1-1): NAGVMQNPRHLVRRRGQEARLRCSPMKGHSHVYWYRQLPEEGLKFMVYLQKENIIDESGMPKERFSAEFPKEGPSILRIQQVVRGDSAAYFCASSPGLTEAFFGQGTRLTVV.

This clonotype was seen more than once but under ten times. The gene calls are TRBV30 and TRBJ1-5; 10 nucleotides align to TRBD1. From germline, CDR1 is GTSNPN and CDR2 SVGIG (reference sequence). The CDR3 extends over 15 amino acids. V lost 1 base to trimming and J lost 6 bases; unmatched junction nucleotides: 6. CDR3 coding DNA: TGTGCCTGGAGTGGAGGGACAGGGGTGGGTCAGCCCCAGCATTTT. Translated: CAWSGGTGVGQPQHF.

The chain uses TRBV12-3 or TRBV12-4 and TRBJ2-3, with D perhaps matching TRBD1 or TRBD2 (5 bases each). The CDR3 runs 14 residues. The V and J ends lost 3 bases and 7 bases respectively, with 14 bases between them. CDR3 nucleotide sequence: TGTGCCAGCAGTTTTTACGGGACGGGACATACGCAGTATTTT. Amino acid sequence: CASSFYGTGHTQYF.

The table lists this clonotype with many counts. V gene TRBV28 combines with J gene TRBJ2-7; unclear D gene. V dropped 8 bases and J dropped 0 bases, with 11 bases sitting between them. Looked up from germline, CDR1 is MDHEN and CDR2 is SYDVKM. This CDR3 has 13 residues. The CDR3 loop is CASQGIASYEQYF. The CDR3 DNA follows: TGTGCCAGCCAAGGTATCGCCTCCTACGAGCAGTACTTC.

This clonotype came up a few times. The chain recombines TRBV18 with TRBJ1-1; TRBD1 matches 7 bases. The CDR3 is made up of 14 amino acids. V trimming: 1 base; J trimming: 3 bases; junction bases outside the gene matches: 2. Germline V CDR1 and CDR2: KGHSH, LQKENI. DNA of the CDR3: TGTGCCAGCTCACCACGAGGGGGCGACACTGAAGCTTTCTTT. This codes for CASSPRGGDTEAFF.